This T cell receptor (beta chain) emerged from a study of blood T cells in healthy people across ages. Isolation of PBMCs gave at least 6.5 million cells per sample. Primed by a sample-barcoded 5' primer and a J-beta primer mix, a second PCR proceeded for roughly 6 to 12 cycles. TCRdb analysed the 5' RACE reads with MiXCR anew, one entry per CDR3 protein. The data show 500,000 to 550,000 distinct CDR3 sequences, around 24% seen once. Germline V gene lookup returns CDR1 MDHEN and CDR2 SYDVKM. The CDR3 sequence is 15 residues long. The V gene end was trimmed by 5 bases and the J gene end by 6 bases; junction bases not matched to a gene: 6. The same data also went into a second study, on T cells of mothers and their children. That paper adds: It was observed that no persistent microchimeric T cell clones could be detected.

Sequencing was carried out using blood. The clonotype was recovered from a boy aged 5-17 years in good health. The genes are TRBV28 and TRBJ1-5; 11 bases are a match to TRBD1. DNA for the CDR3: TGTGCCAGCAGTATGGGGACAGGGGGTATTCAGCCCCAGCATTTT. Encoded protein: CASSMGTGGIQPQHF.